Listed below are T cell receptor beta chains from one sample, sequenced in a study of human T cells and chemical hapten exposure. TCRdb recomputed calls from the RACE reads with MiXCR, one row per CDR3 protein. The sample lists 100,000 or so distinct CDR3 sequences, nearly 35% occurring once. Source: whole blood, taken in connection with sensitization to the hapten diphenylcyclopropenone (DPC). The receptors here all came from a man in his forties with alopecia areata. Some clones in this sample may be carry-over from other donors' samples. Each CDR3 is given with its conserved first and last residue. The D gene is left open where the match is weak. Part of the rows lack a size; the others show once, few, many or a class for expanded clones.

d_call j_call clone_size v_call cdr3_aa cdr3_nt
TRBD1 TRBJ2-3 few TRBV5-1 CASKDQNQGADTQYF TGCGCCAGCAAGGACCAAAACCAGGGGGCGGATACGCAGTATTTT
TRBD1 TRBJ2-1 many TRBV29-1 CSGTGSGSYNEQFF TGCAGCGGGACAGGGTCGGGATCCTACAATGAGCAGTTCTTC
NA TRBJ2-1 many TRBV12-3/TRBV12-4 CASSSRDFSYNEQFF TGTGCCAGCAGTTCCCGGGACTTCTCCTACAATGAGCAGTTCTTC
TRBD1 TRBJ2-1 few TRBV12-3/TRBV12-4 CASRSGTGALHEQFF TGTGCCAGCAGGTCCGGGACAGGGGCCCTCCATGAGCAGTTCTTC
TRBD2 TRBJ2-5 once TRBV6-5 CASSYSGLADQETQYF TGTGCCAGCAGTTACTCGGGGCTAGCGGATCAAGAGACCCAGTACTTC
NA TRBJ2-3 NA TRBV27 CASSLYTQYF TGTGCCAGCAGTTTATATACGCAGTATTTT
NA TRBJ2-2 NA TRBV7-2 CASSLVGGWGTGELFF TGTGCCAGCAGCTTAGTTGGGGGTTGGGGCACCGGGGAGCTGTTTTTT
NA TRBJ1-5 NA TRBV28 CASNGAAPTNQPQHF TGTGCCAGCAATGGGGCAGCCCCTACCAATCAGCCCCAGCATTTT
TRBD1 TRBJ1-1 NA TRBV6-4 CASSEQGGTEAFF TGTGCCAGCAGTGAACAGGGGGGCACTGAAGCTTTCTTT
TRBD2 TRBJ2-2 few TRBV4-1 CASSQERQTSGSLMTGELFF TGCGCCAGCAGCCAAGAAAGACAGACTAGCGGGAGTTTAATGACCGGGGAGCTGTTTTTT
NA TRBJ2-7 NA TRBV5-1 CASSFPTRYEQYF TGCGCCAGCAGCTTCCCGACACGCTACGAGCAGTACTTC
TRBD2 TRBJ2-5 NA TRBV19 CASSTMLAGGQETQYF TGTGCCAGTAGTACCATGCTAGCGGGAGGACAAGAGACCCAGTACTTC
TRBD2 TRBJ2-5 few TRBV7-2 CASSSSGLAGGFETQYF TGTGCCAGCAGCTCGTCGGGACTAGCGGGAGGTTTTGAGACCCAGTACTTC
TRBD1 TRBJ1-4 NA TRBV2 CASSLPGQGIEKLFF TGTGCCAGCAGTCTTCCGGGACAGGGGATCGAAAAACTGTTTTTT
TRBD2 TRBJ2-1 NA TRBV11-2 CASSFRGLAGPLFF TGTGCCAGCAGCTTCCGGGGGCTAGCGGGCCCTTTGTTCTTC
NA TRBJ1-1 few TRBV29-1 CSATQVWNTEAFF TGCAGCGCCACACAGGTTTGGAACACTGAAGCTTTCTTT
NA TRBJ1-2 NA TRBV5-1 CASSLSGNDGYTF TGCGCCAGCAGCTTGTCAGGGAACGATGGCTACACCTTC
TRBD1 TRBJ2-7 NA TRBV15 CATSRDSRDRGGEQYF TGTGCCACCAGCAGAGATAGTCGGGACAGGGGAGGGGAGCAGTACTTC
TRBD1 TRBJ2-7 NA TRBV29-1 CSVGTGAYEQYF TGCAGCGTCGGCACAGGGGCCTACGAGCAGTACTTC
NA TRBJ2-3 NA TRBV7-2 CASSLGPPEADTQYF TGTGCCAGCAGCTTAGGACCCCCCGAGGCAGATACGCAGTATTTT
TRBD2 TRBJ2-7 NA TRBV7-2 CASSSGRTRLGEQYF TGTGCCAGCAGCTCAGGACGGACTAGACTTGGCGAGCAGTACTTC
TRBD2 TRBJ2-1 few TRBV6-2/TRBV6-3 CASSTTSGEQFF TGTGCCAGCAGCACAACTAGCGGTGAGCAGTTCTTC
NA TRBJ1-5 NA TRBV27 CASSWGAHGAQHF TGTGCCAGCAGTTGGGGGGCCCACGGAGCCCAGCATTTT
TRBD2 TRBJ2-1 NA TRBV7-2 CASSRPVGLAGLDEQFF TGTGCCAGCAGCCGGCCCGTAGGACTAGCGGGGTTGGATGAGCAGTTCTTC
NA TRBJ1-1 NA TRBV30 CAWMFNTEAFF TGTGCCTGGATGTTCAACACTGAAGCTTTCTTT
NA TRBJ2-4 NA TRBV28 CASSEGVFEGRKNIQYF TGTGCCAGCAGTGAGGGGGTTTTCGAGGGGCGCAAAAACATTCAGTACTTC
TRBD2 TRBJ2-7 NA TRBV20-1 CSARDPQVGGNEQYF TGCAGTGCTAGAGACCCCCAGGTGGGGGGGAACGAGCAGTACTTC
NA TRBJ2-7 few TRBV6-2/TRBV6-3 CASSYSRETGSSYEQYF TGTGCCAGCAGTTACTCCAGGGAGACAGGAAGTTCCTACGAGCAGTACTTC
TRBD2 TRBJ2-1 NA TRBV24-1 CAPSDLHSSGSEQFF TGTGCCCCCAGTGACCTACACTCTAGCGGGAGTGAGCAGTTCTTC
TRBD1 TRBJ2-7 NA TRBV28 CASSNADRGVHSSYEQYF TGTGCCAGCAGCAATGCAGACAGGGGAGTACACAGCTCCTACGAGCAGTACTTC
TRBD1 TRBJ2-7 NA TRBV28 CASSLWDRGRDEQYF TGTGCCAGCAGTTTATGGGACAGGGGTAGGGACGAGCAGTACTTC
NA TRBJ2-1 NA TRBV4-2 CASSQDIAASDGGPTRNEQFF TGTGCCAGCAGCCAAGATATTGCGGCTAGCGACGGGGGGCCAACCAGGAATGAGCAGTTCTTC
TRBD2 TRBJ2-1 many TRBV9 CASSVTSGEQFF TGTGCCAGCAGCGTCACTAGCGGTGAGCAGTTCTTC
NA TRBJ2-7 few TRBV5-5 CASSLHQGLSSYEQYF TGTGCCAGCAGCTTACATCAGGGGTTAAGCTCCTACGAGCAGTACTTC
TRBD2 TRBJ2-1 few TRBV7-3 CASSLTSGLEAGKGYNEQFF TGTGCCAGCAGCTTGACTAGCGGGCTAGAGGCGGGAAAGGGGTACAATGAGCAGTTCTTC
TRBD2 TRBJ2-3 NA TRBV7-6 CASSRDYSTDTQYF TGTGCCAGCAGCCGGGACTACAGCACAGATACGCAGTATTTT
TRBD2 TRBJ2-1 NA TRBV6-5 CASTHGTGGGNEQFF TGTGCCAGCACCCACGGTACGGGAGGAGGTAATGAGCAGTTCTTC
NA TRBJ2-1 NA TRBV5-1 CASSPRGTGKGTGVYEQFF TGCGCCAGCAGCCCCAGGGGTACAGGGAAGGGAACGGGGGTCTATGAGCAGTTCTTC
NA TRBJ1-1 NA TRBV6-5 CASSPSMVNTEAFF TGTGCCAGCAGCCCCAGCATGGTGAACACTGAAGCTTTCTTT
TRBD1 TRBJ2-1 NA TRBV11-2 CASSTTGTGYNEQFF TGTGCCAGCAGCACAACCGGGACAGGGTACAATGAGCAGTTCTTC
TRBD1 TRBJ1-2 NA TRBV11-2 CASSSLRDRGGYGYTF TGTGCCAGCAGTTCTCTACGGGACAGGGGCGGCTATGGCTACACCTTC
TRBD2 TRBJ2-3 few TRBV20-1 CSAIRLAGESLDTQYF TGCAGTGCTATCCGACTAGCGGGAGAGAGTCTAGATACGCAGTATTTT
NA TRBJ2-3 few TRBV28 CASSLYGRGSRVGTTDTQYF TGTGCCAGCAGTTTATACGGGCGCGGCTCCCGAGTGGGGACCACAGATACGCAGTATTTT
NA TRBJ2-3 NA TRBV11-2 CASSFQRADTQYF TGTGCCAGCAGCTTCCAGAGAGCAGATACGCAGTATTTT
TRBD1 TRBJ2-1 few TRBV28 CAIPGQASSYNEQFF TGTGCCATCCCAGGACAGGCGAGCTCCTACAATGAGCAGTTCTTC
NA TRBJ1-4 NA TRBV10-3 CAISVRSSVELFF TGTGCCATCAGTGTCCGCTCATCTGTGGAACTGTTTTTT
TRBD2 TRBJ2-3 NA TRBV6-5 CASRDRLAESTDTQYF TGTGCCAGCAGAGATCGACTAGCGGAAAGCACAGATACGCAGTATTTT
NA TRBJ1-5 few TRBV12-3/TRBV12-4 CASSSGVPSNQPQHF TGTGCCAGCAGTTCAGGGGTCCCTAGCAATCAGCCCCAGCATTTT
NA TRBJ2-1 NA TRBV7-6 CASSSGQSYNEQFF TGTGCCAGCAGTTCGGGGCAATCCTACAATGAGCAGTTCTTC
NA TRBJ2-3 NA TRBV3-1 CASSQKSDTQYF TGTGCCAGCAGCCAGAAATCAGATACGCAGTATTTT
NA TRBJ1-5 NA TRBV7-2 CASSLLGLFMAQHF TGTGCCAGCAGCTTACTTGGTCTCTTTATGGCCCAGCATTTT